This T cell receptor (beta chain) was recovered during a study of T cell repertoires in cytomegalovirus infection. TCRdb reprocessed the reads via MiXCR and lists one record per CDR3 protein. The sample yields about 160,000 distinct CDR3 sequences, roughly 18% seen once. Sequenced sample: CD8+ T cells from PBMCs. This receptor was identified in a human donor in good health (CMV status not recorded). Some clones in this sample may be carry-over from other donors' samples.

The CDR3 reads CASSLNGRGGNEQFF. CDR3 DNA sequence: TGTGCCAGCAGCTTAAATGGGAGGGGTGGCAATGAGCAGTTCTTC. The chain links TRBV7-2 to TRBJ2-1, with TRBD2 identical over 7 bases. V was pared by 2 bases and J by 6 bases, with 7 bases of the junction left unmatched. Germline CDR1 reads SGHTA; CDR2 reads FQGNSA. This CDR3 comprises 15 residues. The variable domain in full, with the rest retrieved from reference TRBV7-2 and TRBJ2-1, is GAGVSQSPSNKVTEKGKDVELRCDPISGHTALYWYRQSLGQGLEFLIYFQGNSAPDKSGLPSDRFSAERTGGSVSTLTIQRTQQEDSAVYLCASSLNGRGGNEQFFGPGTRLTVL.